The rows below give T cell receptor beta chains drawn from one sample of a study of cytomegalovirus exposure and HLA in healthy donors. The assay was immunoSEQ multiplex PCR, and TCRdb's table has in-frame clones only and misses some. Here the sample spans some 65,000 clones, roughly 80% being singletons. Sequencing was carried out using PBMCs. These receptors came from a woman aged 40 to 50 in good health and CMV-seropositive. CDR3s include the opening cysteine and the closing phenylalanine or tryptophan. A D gene is named only where the DNA matches it firmly. Not every row has a clone size; where given, it reads once, few, many or a size class.

clone_size j_call d_call v_call cdr3_nt cdr3_aa
. TRBJ2-1 TRBD2 TRBV2 TGTGCCAGCAGCGGTCGGGGGGGCCAAAGGGACTTACCTGAGCAGTTCTTC CASSGRGGQRDLPEQFF
. TRBJ2-3 TRBD1 TRBV30 TGTGCCTGGAGACAAGGGGGCTTTAGCACAGATACGCAGTATTTT CAWRQGGFSTDTQYF
. TRBJ2-7 . TRBV6-1 TGTGCCAGCAGTGAAGCGGCAGATTCCTACGAGCAGTACTTC CASSEAADSYEQYF
. TRBJ1-6 . TRBV7-2 TGTGCCAGCAGCTTGTGGGGGGAGAATTCACCCCTCCACTTT CASSLWGENSPLHF
. TRBJ2-4 . TRBV19 TGTGCCAGTAGTATCTCGGGAAACATTCAGTACTTC CASSISGNIQYF
. TRBJ1-5 . TRBV15 TGTGCCACCAGCCCTCGGACTGGGAAACCCTTCCAGCCCCAGCATTTT CATSPRTGKPFQPQHF
. TRBJ2-1 . TRBV9 TGTGCCAGCAGCGTGAGGGGGAGCTCCTACAATGAGCAGTTCTTC CASSVRGSSYNEQFF
. TRBJ2-1 . TRBV5-1 TGCGCCAGCAGCCTGGGCCGGAGGGGGGGCCCCAATGAGCAGTTCTTC CASSLGRRGGPNEQFF
. TRBJ1-1 . TRBV29-1 TGCAGCGGGACATTCGGGAACACTGAAGCTTTCTTT CSGTFGNTEAFF
. TRBJ2-3 . TRBV5-1 TGCGCCAGCAGCTTGTTAGGGCGGGACCAGGATACGCAGTATTTT CASSLLGRDQDTQYF
. TRBJ2-7 TRBD2 TRBV2 TGTGCCAGCACGGTAGCGGGGGGCTACGAGCAGTACTTC CASTVAGGYEQYF
once TRBJ2-7 . TRBV6-1 TGTGCCAGCAGTGAATTTTACACTAGCTCCTACGAGCAGTACTTC CASSEFYTSSYEQYF
. TRBJ1-4 . TRBV6-1 TGTGCCAGCAGCCCTCGATTCGGTGAAAAACTGTTTTTT CASSPRFGEKLFF
. TRBJ1-1 . TRBV6-1 TGTGCCAGCAGTGAACAGGGTAGGGACACTGAAGCTTTCTTT CASSEQGRDTEAFF
. TRBJ1-1 . TRBV5-4 TGTGCCAGCAGCTCACAGGGTCCCCTTCGCTTT CASSSQGPLRF
. TRBJ2-7 TRBD1 TRBV2 TGTGCCAGCAGTGGCCCGGGACAGAAGGACGAGCAGTACTTC CASSGPGQKDEQYF
. TRBJ2-1 TRBD1 TRBV19 TGTGCCAGTAGTATTTCCGGGACAGGGGGTGAGCAGTTCTTC CASSISGTGGEQFF
. TRBJ1-2 . TRBV10-3 TGTGCCATCAGTGGTCAGGGGAAGGATAACTATGGCTACACCTTC CAISGQGKDNYGYTF
. TRBJ1-5 . TRBV15 TGTGCCACCAGCAGAGATACACAGCCCCAGCATTTT CATSRDTQPQHF
. TRBJ2-1 . TRBV6-5 TGTGCCAGCAGTGTAGATGGCTACAATGAGCAGTTCTTC CASSVDGYNEQFF
. TRBJ1-2 TRBD1 TRBV15 TGTGCCACCAGCAGTTGGACAGGCGGCTATGGCTACACCTTC CATSSWTGGYGYTF
once TRBJ2-7 TRBD2 TRBV5-4 TGTGCCGGAAGCGGGGGGGCATACGAGCAGTACTTC CAGSGGAYEQYF
. TRBJ2-3 TRBD2 TRBV6-4 TGTGCCAGCAGTGAACGGGGGGGAGGCACAGATACGCAGTATTTT CASSERGGGTDTQYF
. TRBJ1-1 TRBD1 TRBV4-3 TGCGCCAGCAGCCCCGGGGACAGGTTGAACACTGAAGCTTTCTTT CASSPGDRLNTEAFF
. TRBJ2-7 . TRBV11-2 TGTGCCAGCAGCCACGGGGCCTACGAGCAGTACTTC CASSHGAYEQYF
. TRBJ1-4 . TRBV4-1 TGCGCCAGCAGCCAAGAAGCCTACCCGACAGGAGAACGTAATGAAAAACTGTTTTTT CASSQEAYPTGERNEKLFF
. TRBJ2-2 . TRBV18 TGTGCCAGCTCACCACCGACGGGGGCGAACACCGGGGAGCTGTTTTTT CASSPPTGANTGELFF
few TRBJ2-7 . TRBV4-3 TGCGCCAGCAGCCAGGACAGTGCCTACGAGCAGTACTTC CASSQDSAYEQYF
few TRBJ1-1 TRBD1 TRBV29-1 TGCAGCGTGCTGCAGGGGGCGGGAACTGAAGCTTTCTTT CSVLQGAGTEAFF
. TRBJ1-5 . TRBV4-3 TGCGCCAGCAGCCAAGACGACAAGGGGTCCCATCAGCCCCAGCATTTT CASSQDDKGSHQPQHF
. TRBJ2-1 TRBD1 TRBV6-1 TGTGCCAGCTCCCGCGAGGGACAGGGTAACAATGAGCAGTTCTTC CASSREGQGNNEQFF
. TRBJ2-7 TRBD1 TRBV5-4 TGTGCCAGCAGCCTAACCGGGACAGGGGCCTACGAGCAGTACTTC CASSLTGTGAYEQYF